This T cell receptor (beta chain) was recorded in a study of blood T cells in healthy people across ages. General study findings and limits: Significant beta diversity loss was already apparent by age about 42, declining roughly linearly.

The authors drew about 9.5 milliliters of peripheral blood from each donor. As regards this clonotype: Its antigen is not identified.

Using a J-beta primer mix together with a sample-barcoded 5' primer, a second PCR was run for roughly 6 to 12 cycles. TCRdb re-called the 5' RACE reads through MiXCR, storing one row per CDR3 protein. The sample includes approximately 690,000 distinct CDR3 sequences, roughly three fifths seen only once; the top ten take 30% to 40%. Germline V gene lookup returns CDR1 MNHEY and CDR2 SVGAGI. With 2 bases removed from V and 6 bases from J, the gap between germline ends came to 25 bases. The CDR3 has 18 amino acids. V usage is TRBV6-5 and J usage is TRBJ1-1, with D possibly being TRBD1 (5 bases). The sequencing sample was made of blood. This sequence was found in a man in his sixties in good health. The CDR3 bases are TGTGCCAGCAGTTACCGTTCCGGGACCGCGATACTCCACGCTGAAGCTTTCTTT. This gives the protein CASSYRSGTAILHAEAFF.